The clone carrying this T cell receptor (beta chain) showed up just once. Its antigen is as yet unknown. The sample belongs to a study of cytomegalovirus exposure and HLA in healthy donors. The overall study: A previous analysis identified 100 million to 120 million unique TCR beta sequences derived from around 200 million T cells. Study-level findings and limits: For presence/absence analyses, sequencing depth was assumed to be roughly uniform across donors.

13 Jbeta primers and 60 Vbeta primers were used for the PCR. Assay: immunoSEQ multiplex PCR; the TCRdb copy retains only in-frame clones and omits some. The sample yields about 230,000 clones, about 89% seen once. The source is a woman aged 18-35 years in good health and CMV-seronegative. Sequencing was done on a sample of PBMCs.

The chain's CDR3 is CASSPPQRGSGNTIYF. The CDR3 DNA is TGTGCCAGCAGTCCACCCCAAAGGGGTAGTGGAAACACCATATATTTT. This rearrangement joins TRBV6-6 to TRBJ1-3; tentative D call: TRBD1 (5 bases). Germline loops: CDR1 MNHNY, CDR2 SVGAGI (reference sequence). The ends were cut back, 5 bases at V and 3 bases at J, with 17 bases in the middle. The CDR3 loop spans 16 amino acids.